The 24 T cell receptor beta chains below all came from one sample that was sequenced in a study of blood T cell repertoires in COVID-19. Data came from immunoSEQ multiplex PCR; TCRdb stores just in-frame clones and leaves some out. The sample lists some 70,000 clones, around 81% occurring once. The source material was peripheral blood. These receptors all stem from a woman between 55 and 75 years old with acute or convalescent COVID-19.

The chain links TRBV5-4 to TRBJ2-3; 15 bases align to TRBD2. Looked up from germline, CDR1 is SGHNT and CDR2 is YYREEE (reference sequence). The ends lost 3 bases at V and 3 bases at J; junction bases unmatched: 5. CDR3 length equals 17 residues. The CDR3 spells CASSSGLAGGSTDTQYF. DNA of the CDR3: TGTGCCAGCAGCTCAGGACTAGCGGGGGGGTCGACAGATACGCAGTATTTT.

The chain uses TRBV4-1 and TRBJ1-2, with 7 bases aligning to TRBD1. Unmatched junction bases numbered 3, after V lost 2 bases and J lost 0 bases. CDR3 length: 15 amino acids. The germline V gene encodes CDR1 MGHRA and CDR2 YSYEKL. The CDR3 sequence: CASSQPGQTNYGYTF. The CDR3 coding sequence is TGCGCCAGCAGCCAACCGGGACAGACTAACTATGGCTACACCTTC.

The chain combines TRBV7-6 with TRBJ2-2; 7 positions agree with TRBD2. CDR1 and CDR2 (germline): SGHVS, FNYEAQ. This CDR3 is built from 16 residues. V shed 1 base, J shed 7 bases, and the junction held 9 bases outside the gene matches. The CDR3 loop is CASSLDAGLEGGELFF. CDR3 bases: TGTGCCAGCAGCTTAGACGCCGGACTAGAAGGCGGGGAGCTGTTTTTT.

V gene TRBV13 combines with J gene TRBJ2-3; 9 nucleotides match TRBD2. This CDR3 has 16 residues. Trimming cost V 1 base and J 2 bases; bases outside gene matches: 4. Germline V gene lookup returns CDR1 PRHDT and CDR2 FYEKMQ (reference sequence). This CDR3 is CASSLVAGANTDTQYF. CDR3 nucleotides: TGTGCCAGCAGCTTAGTAGCGGGGGCTAACACAGATACGCAGTATTTT.

The sample holds one count of this clone. This chain joins TRBV5-1 and TRBJ2-3; possible D gene TRBD2, 6 bases. The length of the CDR3 is 14 residues. Germline V gene lookup returns CDR1 SGHRS and CDR2 YFSETQ. With 4 bases removed from V and 4 bases from J, the gap between germline ends came to 13 bases. This CDR3 reads CASSVTGRSDTQYF. CDR3 bases: TGCGCCAGCAGCGTAACGGGGAGGTCAGATACGCAGTATTTT.

This rearrangement joins TRBV19 to TRBJ2-1; 7 nucleotides agree with TRBD1. The CDR3 extends over 15 amino acids. The germline gives CDR1 LNHDA, CDR2 SQIVND (reference sequence). The V gene end was trimmed by 3 bases and the J gene end by 0 bases; junction bases not matched to a gene: 2. The CDR3 bases are TGTGCCAGTAGTATCCGGGACAGCTCCTACAATGAGCAGTTCTTC. This encodes CASSIRDSSYNEQFF.

The V and J genes are TRBV19 and TRBJ1-5; possibly TRBD1 for D (6 bases). The CDR3 length is 13 residues. Per the germline V gene, CDR1 is LNHDA and CDR2 is SQIVND (reference sequence). The CDR3 DNA reads as TGTGCAATTGGCCGGACAGAGAATCAGCCCCAGCATTTT. Translation: CAIGRTENQPQHF.

This chain uses TRBV18 with TRBJ1-3; weak D call: TRBD1 (6 bases). V gave up 3 bases and J gave up 3 bases, with 12 bases separating them. The CDR3 length is 15 residues. The germline gives CDR1 KGHSH, CDR2 LQKENI. The CDR3 nucleotides read TGTGCCAGCTCACCGGGGGCAGCCAGTGGAAACACCATATATTTT. This gives the protein CASSPGAASGNTIYF.

The chain combines TRBV7-8 with TRBJ1-1, with D unclear. Germline CDR1 reads SGHVS; CDR2 reads FQNEAQ. V was pared by 7 bases and J by 6 bases, with 15 bases between. The CDR3 is 13 amino acids. The CDR3 protein is CASNPNYQPEAFF. The CDR3 DNA sequence: TGTGCCAGCAATCCAAACTACCAGCCTGAAGCTTTCTTT.

V is TRBV6-5 and J is TRBJ1-5, with D tentatively TRBD1 (6 bases). The CDR3 is 15 amino acids. Germline CDR1 MNHEY, CDR2 SVGAGI. Trimming left V 0 bases short and J 0 bases short, with 6 bases between. The CDR3 DNA sequence: TGTGCCAGCAGTTACTCGGGACATAGCAATCAGCCCCAGCATTTT. It translates to CASSYSGHSNQPQHF.

The rearrangement joins TRBV10-3 to TRBJ1-2; 8 bases fit TRBD1. The CDR3 has 15 residues. Per the germline V gene, CDR1 is ENHRY and CDR2 is SYGVKD. The V gene end was trimmed by 4 bases and the J gene end by 2 bases; junction bases not matched to a gene: 6. The CDR3 nucleotides read TGTGCCATCAGTGGGACAGGGCGAGCCAACTATGGCTACACCTTC. It specifies CAISGTGRANYGYTF.

The chain has TRBV5-6 and TRBJ2-3; 9 nucleotides match TRBD1. The germline gives CDR1 SGHDT, CDR2 YYEEEE. This CDR3 has 16 amino acids. Losses at the gene ends were 3 bases for V and 3 bases for J; bases not matched to a gene: 8. CDR3: CASSSQTGGSTDTQYF. The CDR3 bases are TGTGCCAGCAGCTCCCAGACAGGGGGATCAACAGATACGCAGTATTTT.

The genes are TRBV18 and TRBJ2-7; D gene ambiguous. V lost 6 bases to trimming and J lost 7 bases, with 13 bases between them. The germline V gene has CDR1 KGHSH and CDR2 LQKENI. The CDR3 extends over 12 amino acids. Written as DNA, the CDR3 is TGTGCCAGCTCTTATCAATCGCGAGAGCAGTACTTC. Protein product: CASSYQSREQYF.

The J gene is TRBJ2-3, the V gene TRBV5-1; D is possibly TRBD1 (6 bases). V lost 3 bases to trimming and J lost 1 base, with 15 bases between them. In germline, CDR1 is SGHRS, CDR2 YFSETQ. The CDR3 spans 16 residues. This chain's CDR3 is CASSSEGGWGTDTQYF. CDR3 bases: TGCGCCAGCAGCTCCGAAGGGGGATGGGGCACAGATACGCAGTATTTT. Supplemented by reference TRBV5-1 and TRBJ2-3, the full variable domain reads KAGVTQTPRYLIKTRGQQVTLSCSPISGHRSVSWYQQTPGQGLQFLFEYFSETQRNKGNFPGRFSGRQFSNSRSEMNVSTLELGDSALYLCASSSEGGWGTDTQYFGPGTRLTVL.

This clone was observed a handful of times. The V call is TRBV19, the J call TRBJ2-3; 12 bases fit TRBD2. With V trimmed by 6 bases and J by 3 bases, 4 bases remained unmatched. There are 15 residues in the CDR3. Germline CDR1 reads LNHDA; CDR2 reads SQIVND (reference sequence). CDR3 region: CASSGLAGRTDTQYF. In DNA form, the CDR3 reads TGTGCCAGTAGCGGACTAGCGGGGAGGACAGATACGCAGTATTTT.

This chain uses TRBV3-1 (or the pseudogene TRBV3-2) with TRBJ1-1; D is uncertain. The ends were cut back, 4 bases at V and 0 bases at J, with 12 bases in the middle. The CDR3 is made up of 15 amino acids. The germline gives CDR1 LGHDT, CDR2 YNNKEL (reference sequence). The CDR3 loop reads CASSPGNTMNTEAFF. The CDR3 region has the DNA TGTGCCAGCAGCCCCGGGAATACCATGAACACTGAAGCTTTCTTT.

The chain links TRBV18 to TRBJ1-4; 10 bases are a match to TRBD1. The CDR3 spans 16 residues. Germline lookup yields CDR1 KGHSH and CDR2 LQKENI. Unmatched junction bases numbered 8, after V lost 4 bases and J lost 6 bases. The CDR3 reads CASSLPPGTGDEKLFF. DNA for the CDR3: TGTGCCAGCTCACTCCCACCCGGGACAGGGGATGAAAAACTGTTTTTT. The complete variable domain, with remaining parts taken from reference TRBV18 and TRBJ1-4, reads NAGVMQNPRHLVRRRGQEARLRCSPMKGHSHVYWYRQLPEEGLKFMVYLQKENIIDESGMPKERFSAEFPKEGPSILRIQQVVRGDSAAYFCASSLPPGTGDEKLFFGSGTQLSVL.

The DNA for the CDR3 is TGCAGCGTTGAATCTCGGCAGGGCTTGTACGATGAGCAGTTCTTC. It yields the protein CSVESRQGLYDEQFF. The rearrangement links TRBV29-1 to TRBJ2-1; tentatively, D is TRBD1 (5 bases). V was cut by 2 bases and J by 8 bases, with 19 bases left in between. CDR1 is SQVTM and CDR2 is ANQGSEA in the germline V gene. This CDR3 spans 15 amino acids.

In its sample, this clone was seen a few times. This chain connects TRBV2 to TRBJ1-5; 7 bases are shared with TRBD1. The CDR3 is 16 amino acids. V shed 1 base, J shed 0 bases, and the junction held 3 bases outside the gene matches. The germline gives CDR1 SNHLY, CDR2 FYNNEI. CDR3 sequence: CASSEVTGNSNQPQHF. The CDR3, as DNA: TGTGCCAGCAGTGAAGTGACAGGGAATAGCAATCAGCCCCAGCATTTT.

The rearrangement joins TRBV18 to TRBJ2-7; tentative D call: TRBD1 (5 bases). The CDR3 is 15 amino acids. Trimming cost V 3 bases and J 3 bases, with 15 bases left between them. Germline CDR1 KGHSH, CDR2 LQKENI. Here the CDR3 reads CASSPSDSTLYEQYF. The CDR3 DNA reads as TGTGCCAGCTCACCCTCCGACAGCACGCTCTACGAGCAGTACTTC.

This rearrangement joins TRBV6-6 to TRBJ1-3; 11 nucleotides agree with TRBD1. V lost 7 bases, J lost 4 bases, and 9 bases stayed unmatched. The CDR3 loop spans 16 amino acids. Germline lookup yields CDR1 MNHNY and CDR2 SVGAGI (reference sequence). CDR3 bases: TGTGCCAGCAACTTAGGACAGGGGGCAGCGGGAAACACCATATATTTT. It yields the protein CASNLGQGAAGNTIYF.

This chain links TRBV19 with TRBJ2-7, with 10 bases identical to TRBD1. CDR1 LNHDA and CDR2 SQIVND come from the germline V gene (reference sequence). V was clipped by 4 bases and J by 0 bases; unmatched bases: 3. This CDR3 comprises 15 residues. The CDR3 nucleotides read TGTGCCAGTAGTAACCGGGACAGGGGCTCCTACGAGCAGTACTTC. Its protein is CASSNRDRGSYEQYF.

The rearrangement links TRBV29-1 to TRBJ2-1; the match to TRBD1 covers 8 bases. CDR1 SQVTM and CDR2 ANQGSEA come from the germline V gene. The CDR3 extends over 13 amino acids. Unmatched junction bases numbered 8, after V lost 6 bases and J lost 7 bases. The CDR3 sequence is CSVQSWTGNEQFF. In DNA, the CDR3 is TGCAGCGTCCAATCCTGGACAGGGAATGAGCAGTTCTTC.

The chain carries TRBV7-3 and TRBJ2-2; TRBD2 might be the D (6 bases). Germline CDR1 reads SGHTA; CDR2 reads FQGTGA. The V and J ends lost 3 bases and 6 bases respectively, with 11 bases between them. The CDR3 contains 14 residues. The CDR3 DNA reads as TGTGCCAGCAGCTTCGGGACTCCCTCCGGGGAGCTGTTTTTT. Amino acids: CASSFGTPSGELFF.